This TCR beta chain was retrieved from a study of cytomegalovirus exposure and HLA in healthy donors. CDR1 is SEHNR, CDR2 FQNEAQ, per germline (reference sequence). The CDR3 spans 15 residues. Trimming at V came to 3 bases and at J to 1 base, leaving 3 bases not matched to a gene. Study observations and caveats: CMV antigen specificity of a few CMV-associated chains was confirmed in vitro. Productive rates of about 90% or about 30% were seen for most TCR beta V segments in an earlier analysis. TCR beta sequences reportedly predicted most subjects' HLA-A and HLA-B alleles accurately.

As concerns this clone: Its antigen remains unknown.

The primer mix had 60 Vbeta and 13 Jbeta primers. The repertoire was sequenced with immunoSEQ multiplex PCR; TCRdb's copy has only in-frame clones and lacks some. The sample has some 150,000 clones, 82% seen once. The sample comprised PBMCs. The chain joins TRBV7-9 to TRBJ2-7, with 10 bases matching TRBD1. The sequence came from a man aged 18 to 29 in good health and CMV-seropositive. CDR3 in DNA: TGTGCCAGCAGCTTGGGGGGACAGGGGTCCTACGAGCAGTACTTC. Its translation: CASSLGGQGSYEQYF.